Below, 3 T cell receptor beta chains from the same sample are listed, as sequenced in a study of low-dose radiotherapy and immunotherapy resistance in tumors. Priming of first-strand cDNA relied on TRAV- and TRBV-specific primers (covering alpha and beta chains). TCRs underwent roughly 19 PCR cycles of amplification with a constant-region primer and V-primer adapter. TCRdb recomputed calls from the reads with MiXCR, one row per CDR3 protein. Altogether some 57,000 distinct CDR3 sequences are present, approximately 25% being singletons, with the ten largest covering about 6%. Sample time point: before trial treatment. The sequences come from PBMCs, collected before treatment. The receptors here all came from a male donor with prostate cancer.

This clonotype was detected ten times or more. V and J are TRBV6-2 or TRBV6-3 and TRBJ2-7; the D gene is possibly TRBD1 (6 bases). Germline V lookup: CDR1 MNHEY, CDR2 SVGEGT. Trimming removed 0 bases at V and 1 base at J, with 13 bases between. The CDR3 consists of 16 residues. The DNA for the CDR3 is TGTGCCAGCAGTTACTCGTGGCAGGGGCGGTCCTACGAGCAGTACTTC. This sequence encodes CASSYSWQGRSYEQYF.

The chain uses TRBV7-9 and TRBJ2-5, with D tentatively TRBD1 (5 bases). With 7 bases removed from V and 4 bases from J, the gap between germline ends came to 10 bases. Per the germline V gene, CDR1 is SEHNR and CDR2 is FQNEAQ (reference sequence). This CDR3 region has 12 residues. In nucleotides, the CDR3 is TGTGCCAGCAACCAGGGTGGAGAGACCCAGTACTTC. As protein: CASNQGGETQYF. The variable domain in full, with the rest retrieved from reference TRBV7-9 and TRBJ2-5, is DTGVSQNPRHKITKRGQNVTFRCDPISEHNRLYWYRQTLGQGPEFLTYFQNEAQLEKSRLLSDRFSAERPKGSFSTLEIQRTEQGDSAMYLCASNQGGETQYFGPGTRLLVL.

This clonotype was found a few times. CDR3: CASTNVKGQNQPQHF. The CDR3 DNA reads TGTGCCAGCACTAACGTAAAGGGGCAGAATCAGCCCCAGCATTTT. This chain links TRBV28 with TRBJ1-5, with TRBD1 as a possible D gene (5 bases). Germline-derived CDR1 and CDR2 are MDHEN and SYDVKM. The germline V and J ends were trimmed by 7 bases and 4 bases, with 17 bases remaining between them. There are 15 residues in the CDR3.